These T cell receptor beta chains were read from a single sample in a study of blood T cell repertoires in COVID-19. Assay: immunoSEQ multiplex PCR; the TCRdb copy retains only in-frame clones and omits some. There are approximately 100,000 clones in the sample; roughly nine tenths occur only once, and about 18% lies in the top ten. What was sequenced was peripheral blood. Every receptor here comes from a man aged 50-59 years with acute or convalescent COVID-19. Both conserved end residues are part of each CDR3. The order of the fields is D gene, clone size, J gene, V gene, CDR3 length, CDR3 protein, CDR3 DNA. D genes are given only for firm matches. Some rows mark clone size as missing; the rest say once, few, many or name a class of expanded clone.

TRBD1 few TRBJ2-7 TRBV18 15 CASSPAGTVFYEQYF TGTGCCAGCTCACCGGCCGGGACAGTATTCTACGAGCAGTACTTC
TRBD1 - TRBJ1-1 TRBV3-1/TRBV3-2 14 CASSQGGQGRAAFF TGTGCCAGCAGCCAAGGCGGACAGGGAAGGGCAGCTTTCTTT
TRBD1 - TRBJ1-2 TRBV4-1 13 CASSHDRGYGYTF TGCGCCAGCAGCCATGACAGGGGCTATGGCTACACCTTC
- - TRBJ1-5 TRBV19 13 CASGAQSNQPQHF TGTGCCAGTGGTGCACAGAGCAATCAGCCCCAGCATTTT
- once TRBJ2-5 TRBV11-2 12 CASSSQGLLLYF TGTGCCAGCAGCTCCCAGGGGTTACTCCTGTACTTC
- - TRBJ1-2 TRBV6-5 13 CASSPGYPGGYTF TGTGCCAGCAGCCCAGGGTACCCAGGAGGCTACACCTTC
- - TRBJ2-7 TRBV19 14 CASNPSREYYEQYF TGTGCCAGTAACCCCTCCCGGGAATACTACGAGCAGTACTTC
- - TRBJ1-1 TRBV29-1 12 CSGDRRNTEAFF TGCAGCGGCGACAGGCGGAACACTGAAGCTTTCTTT
TRBD1 - TRBJ2-3 TRBV3-1/TRBV3-2 16 CASSHYRGLGTDTQYF TGTGCCAGCAGCCATTACAGGGGATTGGGGACAGATACGCAGTATTTT
TRBD1 once TRBJ2-4 TRBV12-3/TRBV12-4 12 CASSYGTDIQYF TGTGCCAGCAGTTACGGGACAGACATTCAGTACTTC
TRBD1 - TRBJ1-4 TRBV29-1 16 CSVAGPSGGTNEKLFF TGCAGCGTTGCGGGACCGTCAGGGGGAACTAATGAAAAACTGTTTTTT
- few TRBJ1-2 TRBV5-1 16 CASSRKSTDLDYGYTF TGCGCCAGCAGCAGAAAATCTACAGATTTGGACTATGGCTACACCTTC
- once TRBJ2-7 TRBV5-4 13 CASSRGSAYEQYF TGTGCCAGCAGCAGGGGATCCGCCTACGAGCAGTACTTC
TRBD1 - TRBJ1-3 TRBV28 16 CASRPPAGGGGNTIYF TGTGCCAGCAGACCCCCGGCAGGGGGCGGTGGAAACACCATATATTTT
TRBD2 - TRBJ2-3 TRBV18 16 CASSFSTSLSTDTQYF TGTGCCAGCTCATTTTCGACTAGCCTTAGCACAGATACGCAGTATTTT
TRBD2 - TRBJ2-2 TRBV27 15 CASTLAGGLSGELFF TGTGCCAGCACCCTAGCGGGGGGCCTCTCCGGGGAGCTGTTTTTT
- - TRBJ1-2 TRBV5-6 11 CATTSGYGYTF TGTGCCACTACCTCAGGCTATGGCTACACCTTC
- once TRBJ1-1 TRBV14 14 CASSQVLWSHEAFF TGTGCCAGCAGCCAAGTGTTATGGAGTCACGAAGCTTTCTTT
- once TRBJ2-4 TRBV7-9 17 CASSLGTGGGAKNIQYF TGTGCCAGCAGCTTAGGTACAGGAGGAGGGGCCAAAAACATTCAGTACTTC
TRBD1 - TRBJ1-5 TRBV6-2/TRBV6-3 16 CASSSTGGQRGQPQHF TGTGCCAGCAGCTCGACAGGGGGTCAGCGAGGTCAGCCCCAGCATTTT